One sample yielded the 8 T cell receptor beta chains listed below, sequenced in a study of shared clonotypes between healthy human individuals. Repertoires were generated with immunoSEQ multiplex PCR, while TCRdb's copy carries only in-frame clones and drops some. In the table there are approximately 1,500,000 clones, around 97% of which are singletons. The sequencing input was naive CD4+ T cells sorted from blood. Subset noted: CD45RA+ positively selected. Receptors originate from a man under 40 in good health.

This clone appeared a single time. The J gene is TRBJ1-5, the V gene TRBV29-1, with 9 bases that match TRBD1. Germline V gene lookup returns CDR1 SQVTM and CDR2 ANQGSEA. The CDR3 length is 12 residues. Trimming at V came to 7 bases and at J to 5 bases, leaving 3 bases not matched to a gene. The CDR3 sequence is CSARTGDQPQHF. In DNA, the CDR3 is TGCAGCGCCAGGACAGGGGATCAGCCCCAGCATTTT. The full variable domain, completed using reference TRBV29-1 and TRBJ1-5, is SAVISQKPSRDICQRGTSLTIQCQVDSQVTMMFWYRQQPGQSLTLIATANQGSEATYESGFVIDKFPISRPNLTFSTLTVSNMSPEDSSIYLCSARTGDQPQHFGDGTRLSIL.

This chain joins TRBV7-2 and TRBJ2-7; 10 bases line up with TRBD2. V trimming: 5 bases; J trimming: 5 bases; junction bases outside the gene matches: 6. This CDR3 comprises 14 residues. Germline assignment: CDR1 SGHTA and CDR2 FQGNSA. The CDR3 protein is CASSPGLAYNEQYF. Here the CDR3 DNA reads TGTGCCAGCAGCCCGGGACTAGCGTACAACGAGCAGTACTTC.

This chain connects TRBV2 to TRBJ2-3; 9 bases agree with TRBD2. Unmatched junction bases numbered 3, after V lost 6 bases and J lost 2 bases. This CDR3 is 14 amino acids long. Germline V CDR1 and CDR2: SNHLY, FYNNEI. CDR3 in DNA: TGTGCCAGCAGGCTAGCGGGGAACACAGATACGCAGTATTTT. Protein product: CASRLAGNTDTQYF.

The chain couples TRBV13 to TRBJ2-1, with a possible D match to TRBD1 (6 bases). This CDR3 contains 14 residues. In germline, CDR1 is PRHDT, CDR2 FYEKMQ (reference sequence). With 5 bases removed from V and 7 bases from J, the gap between germline ends came to 15 bases. The CDR3 DNA is TGTGCCAGCAGCCTAGAGGCCCAGGGGAATGAGCAGTTCTTC. It is translated as CASSLEAQGNEQFF.

J is TRBJ2-7 and V is TRBV18, with TRBD2 matching over 11 bases. The germline V gene encodes CDR1 KGHSH and CDR2 LQKENI. V trimming: 3 bases; J trimming: 2 bases; junction bases outside the gene matches: 6. This CDR3 contains 16 residues. The chain's CDR3 is CASSPQTSGVTYEQYF. DNA for the CDR3: TGTGCCAGCTCACCGCAGACTAGCGGGGTAACCTACGAGCAGTACTTC.

V usage is TRBV19 and J usage is TRBJ1-3; no clear D. The CDR3 is made up of 15 amino acids. V dropped 8 bases and J dropped 0 bases, with 14 bases sitting between them. From germline, CDR1 is LNHDA and CDR2 SQIVND (reference sequence). DNA of the CDR3: TGTGCCAGTCATTTAATGGCTAACTCTGGAAACACCATATATTTT. As protein: CASHLMANSGNTIYF. Full variable domain (outside the CDR3, taken from reference TRBV19 and TRBJ1-3): DGGITQSPKYLFRKEGQNVTLSCEQNLNHDAMYWYRQDPGQGLRLIYYSQIVNDFQKGDIAEGYSVSREKKESFPLTVTSAQKNPTAFYLCASHLMANSGNTIYFGEGSWLTVV.

This clone was picked up one time. The chain carries TRBV6-5 and TRBJ2-7; 9 nucleotides line up with TRBD2. Per germline, CDR1 MNHEY and CDR2 SVGAGI. The CDR3 spans 14 residues. With 6 bases clipped from V and 9 bases from J, the junction kept 12 bases outside the gene matches. CDR3 nucleotides: TGTGCCAGCAGGACTAGCGGCACTCCGACACGGCAGTACTTC. Translation gives CASRTSGTPTRQYF.

The chain employs TRBV11-2 and TRBJ2-2; D is possibly TRBD2 (5 bases). The CDR3 covers 16 residues. Trimming cost V 1 base and J 3 bases, with 12 bases left between them. CDR1 and CDR2 (germline): SGHAT, FQNNGV. This CDR3 is CASSLGASRYTGELFF. The CDR3 nucleotides read TGTGCCAGCAGCTTAGGTGCTAGCAGATACACCGGGGAGCTGTTTTTT.